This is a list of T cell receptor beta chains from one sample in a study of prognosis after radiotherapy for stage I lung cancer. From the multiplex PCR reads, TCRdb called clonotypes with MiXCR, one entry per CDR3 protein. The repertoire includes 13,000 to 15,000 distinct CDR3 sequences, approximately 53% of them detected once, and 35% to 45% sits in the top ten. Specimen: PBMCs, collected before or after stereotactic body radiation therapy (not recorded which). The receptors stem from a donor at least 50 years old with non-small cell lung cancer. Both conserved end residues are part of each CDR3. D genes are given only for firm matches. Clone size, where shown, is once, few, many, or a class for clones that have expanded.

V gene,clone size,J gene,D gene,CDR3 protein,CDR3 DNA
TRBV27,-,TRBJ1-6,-,CASSLQTGNSPLHF,TGTGCCAGCAGTTTACAGACGGGTAATTCACCCCTCCACTTT
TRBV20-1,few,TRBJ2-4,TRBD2,CSARGAPGSAGVVDIQYF,TGCAGTGCTAGAGGAGCCCCAGGGTCGGCGGGAGTAGTGGACATTCAGTACTTC
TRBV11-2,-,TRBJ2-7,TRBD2,CASTITGGLYERYF,TGTGCCAGCACCATAACGGGGGGGCTCTACGAGCGGTACTTC
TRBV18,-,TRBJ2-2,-,CASSPIMRGQSNTWELFF,TGTGCCAGCTCACCCATTATGAGAGGTCAGTCGAACACCTGGGAGCTGTTTTTT
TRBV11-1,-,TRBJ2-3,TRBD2,CANSLREVVDTEYF,TGTGCCAACAGCTTACGGGAGGTGGTAGATACGGAGTATTTT
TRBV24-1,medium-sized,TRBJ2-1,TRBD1,CATSDVGTGGASNEQFF,TGTGCCACCAGTGATGTGGGGACAGGGGGCGCGAGTAATGAGCAGTTCTTC
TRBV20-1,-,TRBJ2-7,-,CSPSTASVNFYEQYF,TGCAGTCCTAGCACCGCCAGTGTGAACTTCTACGAGCAGTACTTC
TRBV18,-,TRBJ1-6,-,CASSPGGHNSPLHF,TGTGCCAGCTCACCGGGGGGTCATAATTCACCCCTCCACTTT
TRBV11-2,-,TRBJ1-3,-,CASSFTGGNTIYF,TGTGCCAGCAGCTTCACAGGGGGAAACACCATATATTTT
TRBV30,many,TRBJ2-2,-,CAWSVLRLTGELFF,TGTGCCTGGAGTGTACTCAGGCTTACCGGGGAGCTGTTTTTT
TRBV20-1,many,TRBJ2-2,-,CSARKGVTGELFF,TGCAGTGCTAGAAAGGGGGTAACCGGGGAGCTGTTTTTT
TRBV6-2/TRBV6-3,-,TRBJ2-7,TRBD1,CASSGSVQGSSEQYF,TGTGCCAGCAGTGGTTCGGTACAGGGGAGCAGCGAGCAGTACTTC
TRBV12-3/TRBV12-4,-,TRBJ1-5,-,CASSDYSGNQPQHF,TGTGCCAGCAGTGATTACAGTGGCAATCAGCCCCAGCATTTT
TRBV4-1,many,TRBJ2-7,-,CASSQEGGMAYEQYF,TGCGCCAGCAGCCAAGAGGGAGGTATGGCCTACGAGCAGTACTTC
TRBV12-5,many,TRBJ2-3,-,CASGLGPQDTQYF,TGTGCTAGTGGTTTGGGGCCCCAAGATACGCAGTATTTT
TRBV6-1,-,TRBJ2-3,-,CATPRGSSTDTQYF,TGTGCCACCCCGAGGGGGTCAAGCACAGATACGCAGTATTTT